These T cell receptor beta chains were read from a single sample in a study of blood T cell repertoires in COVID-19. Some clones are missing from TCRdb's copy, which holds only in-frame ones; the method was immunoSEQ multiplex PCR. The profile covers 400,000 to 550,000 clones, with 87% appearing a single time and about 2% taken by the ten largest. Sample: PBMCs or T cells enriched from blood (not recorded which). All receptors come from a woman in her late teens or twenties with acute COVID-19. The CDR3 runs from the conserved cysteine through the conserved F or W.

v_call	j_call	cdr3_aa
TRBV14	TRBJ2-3	CASRLAGVGDTQYF
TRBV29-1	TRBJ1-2	CSVEVRGRYGYTF
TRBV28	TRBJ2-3	CASSFLDTQYF
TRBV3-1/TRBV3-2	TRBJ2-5	CASNRRAGKETQYF
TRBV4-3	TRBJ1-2	CASSQYSVGEEGYTF
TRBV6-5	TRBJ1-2	CASSYDTGGNYGYTF
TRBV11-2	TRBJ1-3	CASSLETQGLYTIYF
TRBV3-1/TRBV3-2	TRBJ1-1	CASSRGQANTEAFF
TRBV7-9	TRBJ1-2	CASSLVEGDGYTF
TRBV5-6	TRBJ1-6	CASSLGGYRNSPLHF
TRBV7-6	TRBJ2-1	CASSLGTGGVINEQFF
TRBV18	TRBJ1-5	CASSPTGYSNQPQHF
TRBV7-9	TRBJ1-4	CASSFNTVNEKLFF
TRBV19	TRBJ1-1	CASNIGTGRTEAFF
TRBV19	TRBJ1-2	CASRLPGQAVFEGYTF
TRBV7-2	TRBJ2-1	CASSFSVGVYNEQFF
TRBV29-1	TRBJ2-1	CSVVSGRNEQFF
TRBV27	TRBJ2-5	CASSQGGLAYETQYF
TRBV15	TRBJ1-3	CATSRDKGNTIYF
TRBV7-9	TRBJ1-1	CASSSETGDKSEAFF
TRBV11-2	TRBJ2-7	CASSAVRRVSYEQYF
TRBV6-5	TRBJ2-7	CASTTGELTYEQYF
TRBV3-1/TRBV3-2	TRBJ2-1	CASSQDGRAPNEQFF
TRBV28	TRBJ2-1	CASSRLAGGHREQFF
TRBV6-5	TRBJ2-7	CASSPDRYEQYF
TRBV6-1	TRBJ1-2	CASSDGTASNYGYTF
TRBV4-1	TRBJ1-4	CASSQEVTGEKLFF
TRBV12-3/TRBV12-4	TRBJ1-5	CASGQGGQPQHF
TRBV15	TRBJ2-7	CATSPRKQSSYEQYF
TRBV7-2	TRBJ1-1	CASSLLGLDTEAFF
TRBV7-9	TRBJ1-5	CASSLTGTGGFNQPQHF
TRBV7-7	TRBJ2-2	CASSLAASGRTGELFF
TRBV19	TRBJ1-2	CASRGQGANYGYTF
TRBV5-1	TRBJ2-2	CASSLGKGAGGELFF
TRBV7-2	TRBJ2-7	CASSLDYSGEPSEQYF
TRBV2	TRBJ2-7	CASSEPPGVSLLYEQYF
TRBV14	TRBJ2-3	CASSQAGFSGTDTQYF
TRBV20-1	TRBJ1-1	CSASRGGDTEAFF
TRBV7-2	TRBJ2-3	CASSLVGGGDTQYF
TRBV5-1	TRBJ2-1	CASSLDLNLRDTSYNEQFF
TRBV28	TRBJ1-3	CASSPREAISGNTIYF
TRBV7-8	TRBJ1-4	CASSLVGGRGEKLFF
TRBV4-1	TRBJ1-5	CASRPTGGSNQPQHF
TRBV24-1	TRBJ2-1	CATSDPVAGANEQFF
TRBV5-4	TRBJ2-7	CASSMGLAGDTYEQYF
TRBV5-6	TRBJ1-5	CASSSGGLQGRPQHF
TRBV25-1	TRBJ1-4	CASSAQGKVEKLFF
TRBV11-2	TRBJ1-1	CASSQQGVNTEAFF
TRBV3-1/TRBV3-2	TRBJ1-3	CASTQRGSGNTIYF
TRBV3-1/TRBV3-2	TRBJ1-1	CASSQEGRGLNTEAFF
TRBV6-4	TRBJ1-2	CASSDSIISTEANYGYTF
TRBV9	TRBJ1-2	CASSGGTFDYGYTF
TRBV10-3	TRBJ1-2	CATSRTDMSYGYTF
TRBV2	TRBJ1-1	CASSAGSVTEAFF